This T cell receptor beta chain is drawn from a study of blood T cells in healthy people across ages. Whole-study context: Capture by template switching was about one barcoded beta molecule per two T cells.

This clonotype was observed a handful of times. Its specificity is not known. A J-beta primer mix and a sample-barcoded 5' primer were used in a second PCR of about 7 to 12 cycles. In TCRdb, the 5' RACE reads were re-called with MiXCR into one record per CDR3 protein. The table has about 780,000 distinct CDR3 sequences, around 50% seen once. CDR1 SGHRS and CDR2 YFSETQ come from the germline V gene. The V and J ends lost 2 bases and 4 bases, in that order; junction bases with no gene match: 8. The length of the CDR3 is 15 residues. Study-level findings and limits: Observed TCR beta diversity per million T cells went down as age went up. This fall followed a roughly linear course with age.

At least 7 million PBMCs were isolated per sample. This TCR came from an elderly man in good health. The genes are TRBV5-1 and TRBJ2-5, with 7 bases fitting TRBD2. The sample was blood. The CDR3 protein is CASSFYGGSGETQYF. In DNA, the CDR3 is TGCGCCAGCAGCTTTTACGGCGGGAGTGGAGAGACCCAGTACTTC. The variable domain in full, with the rest retrieved from reference TRBV5-1 and TRBJ2-5, is KAGVTQTPRYLIKTRGQQVTLSCSPISGHRSVSWYQQTPGQGLQFLFEYFSETQRNKGNFPGRFSGRQFSNSRSEMNVSTLELGDSALYLCASSFYGGSGETQYFGPGTRLLVL.